The 24 T cell receptor beta chains in this list originate from one sample, sequenced in a study of blood T cell repertoires in COVID-19. This table comes from immunoSEQ multiplex PCR, and its TCRdb copy is limited to in-frame clones, with some not included. The table shows 28,000 or so clones, with almost 95% occurring only once. The material sequenced was peripheral blood. The receptors shown here come from a human donor in a cohort sampled during active COVID-19.

The chain carries TRBV2 and TRBJ2-7; 14 bases line up with TRBD2. Germline CDR1 reads SNHLY; CDR2 reads FYNNEI. CDR3 size: 16 residues. The V segment lost 7 bases and the J segment 6 bases; nucleotides outside the gene matches: 11. CDR3 DNA: TGTGCCAGCACCCCCGGGACTAGCGGGGGCAGGGCCGAGCAGTACTTC. It codes for CASTPGTSGGRAEQYF.

The V call is TRBV7-2, the J call TRBJ2-7; a possible D gene is TRBD2 (6 bases). This CDR3 contains 15 residues. Germline V gives CDR1 SGHTA, CDR2 FQGNSA. Trimming shortened V by 4 bases and J by 0 bases, and 13 bases separated the two germline ends. The CDR3 bases are TGTGCCAGCAGCTACGGGCGGGGCAGCTCCTACGAGCAGTACTTC. Translating gives CASSYGRGSSYEQYF.

The chain has TRBV9 and TRBJ1-3, with D uncertain. V was trimmed by 0 bases and J by 4 bases, leaving 11 bases between them. CDR1 is SGDLS and CDR2 is YYNGEE in the germline V gene. The CDR3 length is 15 residues. The CDR3 DNA follows: TGTGCCAGCAGCGTAGTGGCTTCACAGGGAAACACCATATATTTT. Encoded protein: CASSVVASQGNTIYF.

The genes are TRBV6-6 and TRBJ1-6, with TRBD1 as a possible D gene (5 bases). There are 15 residues in the CDR3. The germline V and J ends were trimmed by 0 bases and 13 bases, with 16 bases remaining between them. Germline values: CDR1 MNHNY, CDR2 SVGAGI (reference sequence). The CDR3 loop is CASSYSITGNRPLHF. CDR3 bases: TGTGCCAGCAGTTACTCCATAACAGGCAATCGGCCCCTCCACTTT.

The chain links TRBV7-2 to TRBJ2-5; no clear D gene. Germline CDR1 and CDR2: SGHTA and FQGNSA. This CDR3 is 16 amino acids long. V was cut by 2 bases and J by 3 bases, with 16 bases left in between. CDR3 nucleotides: TGTGCCAGCAGCTTATACAGCCGGCAACAAAAAGAGACCCAGTACTTC. It codes for CASSLYSRQQKETQYF.

The J gene is TRBJ2-3, the V gene TRBV9, with 9 positions matching TRBD2. Per the germline V gene, CDR1 is SGDLS and CDR2 is YYNGEE. The CDR3 runs to 15 residues. The trim removed 1 base at V and 3 bases at J, leaving 3 bases unmatched. The CDR3 sequence: CASSVPAGGTDTQYF. In nucleotides, the CDR3 is TGTGCCAGCAGCGTACCAGCGGGGGGAACAGATACGCAGTATTTT.

The V and J genes are TRBV14 and TRBJ2-1; 10 bases line up with TRBD2. With 4 bases clipped from V and 4 bases from J, the junction kept 7 bases outside the gene matches. Per the germline V gene, CDR1 is SGHDN and CDR2 is FVKESK. The CDR3 is made up of 16 amino acids. The CDR3 is CASSRILAGRYNEQFF. Here the CDR3 DNA reads TGTGCCAGCAGCCGAATACTAGCGGGGCGATACAATGAGCAGTTCTTC.

The J gene is TRBJ2-3, the V gene TRBV6-4; 10 nucleotides align to TRBD1. Germline V gives CDR1 MRHNA, CDR2 SNTAGT. CDR3 length equals 20 residues. V dropped 4 bases and J dropped 1; count of bases not matched to a gene: 17. DNA of the CDR3: TGTGCCAGCAGTGCGCGGACAGGGGGTGACCGACTAGCGCGCACAGATACGCAGTATTTT. This gives the protein CASSARTGGDRLARTDTQYF.

This chain links TRBV24-1 with TRBJ2-1; perhaps TRBD2 as D (6 bases). The CDR3 runs 16 residues. Trimming removed 5 bases at V and 2 bases at J, with 15 bases between. Germline CDR1 is KGHDR and CDR2 is SFDVKD. DNA for the CDR3: TGTGCCACCAGTGGAACGCTAGCGACAACCTACAATGAGCAGTTCTTC. Translation: CATSGTLATTYNEQFF.

J is TRBJ2-1 and V is TRBV29-1; TRBD2 agrees at 8 bases. CDR1 is SQVTM, CDR2 ANQGSEA, per germline. Trimming cost V 8 bases and J 1 base; bases outside gene matches: 7. The CDR3 is made up of 14 amino acids. CDR3 residues: CSPGLADSYNEQFF. DNA of the CDR3: TGCAGCCCCGGACTAGCCGATTCCTACAATGAGCAGTTCTTC.

Remarks on this clone: The junction departs from the called germline gene at one end, perhaps through a read error. The chain uses TRBV12-3 or TRBV12-4 and TRBJ2-1; TRBD2 agrees at 10 bases. CDR3 size: 13 residues. CDR3 DNA sequence: TGTGCCAGCAGTCTAGCGGGAGTGGGTGAGCAGTTCTTC. Protein product: CASSLAGVGEQFF.

The rearrangement uses TRBV28 and TRBJ1-1; 10 bases match TRBD1. The germline V gene encodes CDR1 MDHEN and CDR2 SYDVKM. The CDR3 is 16 residues long. J lost 0 bases, V lost 3 bases, and 4 bases had no gene match. CDR3 protein: CASSLRTGGLNTEAFF. Here the CDR3 DNA reads TGTGCCAGCAGTTTGAGGACAGGGGGTTTGAACACTGAAGCTTTCTTT. Full variable domain (outside the CDR3, taken from reference TRBV28 and TRBJ1-1): DVKVTQSSRYLVKRTGEKVFLECVQDMDHENMFWYRQDPGLGLRLIYFSYDVKMKEKGDIPEGYSVSREKKERFSLILESASTNQTSMYLCASSLRTGGLNTEAFFGQGTRLTVV.

The chain has TRBV9 and TRBJ2-3, with D possibly matching TRBD2 (5 bases). This CDR3 is built from 14 residues. The germline V gene has CDR1 SGDLS and CDR2 YYNGEE. Between the trimmed V and J ends, which lost 2 bases and 4 bases, there was a span of 11 bases. Written as DNA, the CDR3 is TGTGCCAGCAGCGTTGGGGAGTTTGCAGATACGCAGTATTTT. Residues: CASSVGEFADTQYF.

The chain has TRBV2 and TRBJ2-1, with a tentative D call TRBD1 (6 bases). The CDR3 covers 11 residues. Germline V gene sequence: CDR1 SNHLY, CDR2 FYNNEI. Trimming pared 4 bases from V and 10 bases from J, leaving 8 bases between. CDR3 amino acids: CASSVGTEQFF. The CDR3 bases are TGTGCCAGCAGTGTAGGGACAGAGCAGTTCTTC.

The chain joins TRBV5-1 to TRBJ1-1, with TRBD1 matching over 11 bases. V dropped 0 bases and J dropped 4; count of bases not matched to a gene: 11. CDR3 length equals 18 residues. Germline CDR1 reads SGHRS; CDR2 reads YFSETQ. The CDR3 DNA is TGCGCCAGCAGCTTGGAACCCGTGGACAGGGGGCAGAGCACTGAAGCTTTCTTT. Translated: CASSLEPVDRGQSTEAFF.

V gene TRBV4-2 combines with J gene TRBJ1-5; D is possibly TRBD1 (6 bases). This CDR3 region has 16 residues. V was clipped by 4 bases and J by 0 bases, with 13 bases between them. Germline V gives CDR1 LGHNA, CDR2 YNFKEQ. CDR3 in DNA: TGTGCCAGCAGCCCGGGGGGCAGTTATAGCAATCAGCCCCAGCATTTT. The encoded protein is CASSPGGSYSNQPQHF.

DNA for the CDR3: TGTGCCTGGACCCCCGACGGGTGGACTGAAGCTTTCTTT. It specifies CAWTPDGWTEAFF. The chain recombines TRBV30 with TRBJ1-1; D unresolved. V shed 4 bases and J shed 5 bases, with 14 bases lying between them. Germline CDR1 and CDR2: GTSNPN and SVGIG (reference sequence). This CDR3 is built from 13 residues.

The rearrangement joins TRBV6-5 to TRBJ1-6; D is possibly TRBD1 (6 bases). Trimming stripped 0 bases from V and 6 bases from J, with 12 bases between. Germline CDR1 reads MNHEY; CDR2 reads SVGAGI. The CDR3 runs 16 residues. Written as DNA, the CDR3 is TGTGCCAGCAGTTACTCGGGGGGGCGAACTAATTCACCCCTCCACTTT. Amino acid sequence: CASSYSGGRTNSPLHF.

V and J are TRBV25-1 and TRBJ2-3; TRBD2 matches 8 bases. Germline-derived CDR1 and CDR2 are MGHDK and SYGVNS. The CDR3 runs to 17 residues. The V gene end was trimmed by 3 bases and the J gene end by 0 bases; junction bases not matched to a gene: 8. The CDR3 DNA follows: TGTGCCAGCAGTGAGGGACTAGGATTTCCAAGCACAGATACGCAGTATTTT. Its protein is CASSEGLGFPSTDTQYF.

The rearrangement joins TRBV7-6 to TRBJ1-1; perhaps TRBD1 as D (5 bases). The germline V gene has CDR1 SGHVS and CDR2 FNYEAQ. This CDR3 region has 15 residues. V was shortened by 1 base and J by 6 bases, with 15 bases between the two germline ends. CDR3 sequence reads: CASSLGRPGVAEAFF. CDR3 bases: TGTGCCAGCAGCTTAGGACGCCCGGGGGTAGCTGAAGCTTTCTTT. Looking up the rest from reference TRBV7-6 and TRBJ1-1 gives the full variable domain: GAGVSQSPRYKVTKRGQDVALRCDPISGHVSLYWYRQALGQGPEFLTYFNYEAQQDKSGLPNDRFSAERPEGSISTLTIQRTEQRDSAMYRCASSLGRPGVAEAFFGQGTRLTVV.

This chain links TRBV6-4 with TRBJ2-1; TRBD2 aligns across 9 bases. Germline V gene lookup returns CDR1 MRHNA and CDR2 SNTAGT. The CDR3 consists of 14 residues. J gave up 3 bases and V 6 bases, and 3 bases lay outside the gene matches. The CDR3 is CASRKAGGYNEQFF. CDR3 nucleotide sequence: TGTGCCAGCAGAAAAGCGGGGGGCTACAATGAGCAGTTCTTC.

The gene calls are TRBV3-1 (or the pseudogene TRBV3-2) and TRBJ2-7; TRBD1 aligns across 7 bases. The V and J ends lost 0 bases and 5 bases, in that order; junction bases with no gene match: 13. Germline assignment: CDR1 LGHDT and CDR2 YNNKEL (reference sequence). The CDR3 runs 17 residues. This CDR3 is CASSQEPSTGRGHEQYF. The CDR3 DNA reads as TGTGCCAGCAGCCAAGAACCCTCTACAGGTAGGGGGCACGAGCAGTACTTC.

The chain couples TRBV3-1 (or the pseudogene TRBV3-2) to TRBJ2-7; 8 nucleotides line up with TRBD2. The ends lost 7 bases at V and 4 bases at J; junction bases unmatched: 6. The V gene's germline CDR1 is LGHDT and CDR2 YNNKEL (reference sequence). This CDR3 has 13 amino acids. This CDR3 is CASTLAGTYEQYF. The CDR3 DNA follows: TGTGCCAGCACCCTAGCGGGTACGTACGAGCAGTACTTC.

The CDR3 DNA follows: TGTGCCAGCAGGAGACAGGGGACAGATACGCAGTATTTT. Translating it yields CASRRQGTDTQYF. The V and J genes are TRBV3-1 (or the pseudogene TRBV3-2) and TRBJ2-3; TRBD1 agrees at 8 bases. V trimming: 6 bases; J trimming: 3 bases; junction bases outside the gene matches: 2. The CDR3 length is 13 residues. Germline V gene data show CDR1 as LGHDT and CDR2 as YNNKEL (reference sequence).